Presented here are 14 T cell receptor beta chains from one specimen sequenced in a study of human T cells and chemical hapten exposure. Time point meaning: pre-sensitization, week 0. Treatment defined: therapeutic diphenylcyclopropenone sensitization with weekly scalp DPC. TCRdb passed the RACE reads through MiXCR, listing each CDR3 protein once. The sample lists tens of thousands of distinct CDR3 sequences; 5.5% to 7.5% were seen once. The sequencing used whole blood, collected in connection with sensitization to the hapten diphenylcyclopropenone (DPC). Every receptor here comes from a young woman with alopecia areata. Some clones in this sample may be carry-over from other donors' samples.

This clonotype was counted at least ten times. CDR3 bases: TGTGCCAGTAGTACTTCAGGTGCAGTAATGAATCAGCCCCAGCATTTT. It translates to CASSTSGAVMNQPQHF. The V gene is TRBV19, the J gene TRBJ1-5; D unresolved. Germline assignment: CDR1 LNHDA and CDR2 SQIVND (reference sequence). Trimming removed 4 bases from V and 4 bases from J, with 17 bases in between. This CDR3 spans 16 amino acids.

This clonotype was detected ten times or more. The chain employs TRBV12-3 or TRBV12-4 and TRBJ2-3, with 8 bases aligning to TRBD2. CDR3 length: 15 amino acids. V shed 4 bases and J 4 bases; nucleotides not matched to a gene: 7. The chain's CDR3 is CASSSSAGEADTQYF. CDR3 DNA: TGTGCCAGCAGTTCTTCAGCGGGAGAGGCAGATACGCAGTATTTT.

This clonotype has ten or more counts. The chain joins TRBV27 to TRBJ1-5; D may be TRBD1 (6 bases). CDR3 length: 14 amino acids. Germline assignment: CDR1 MNHEY and CDR2 SMNVEV (reference sequence). Trimming took 3 bases from V and 7 from J, leaving 13 bases between them. The CDR3 spells CASSLGAGPQPQHF. The CDR3 bases are TGTGCCAGCAGTTTGGGGGCAGGGCCCCAGCCCCAGCATTTT.

This clonotype was seen repeatedly, ten times or more. This chain joins TRBV20-1 and TRBJ2-1; D not certain. The V end was cut by 0 bases, the J end by 0 bases, with 9 bases between. The germline CDR1 and CDR2 sequences are DFQATT and SNEGSKA (reference sequence). This CDR3 spans 15 amino acids. CDR3 bases: TGCAGTGCTAGAGATCTCCAGAGCTCCTACAATGAGCAGTTCTTC. This gives the protein CSARDLQSSYNEQFF.

This clonotype occurred many times. The chain carries TRBV2 and TRBJ1-3; D is possibly TRBD1 (6 bases). Trimming shortened V by 6 bases and J by 0 bases, and 9 bases separated the two germline ends. CDR3 length: 14 residues. Germline CDR1 SNHLY, CDR2 FYNNEI. CDR3 sequence: CASRMTGSGNTIYF. The DNA for the CDR3 is TGTGCCAGCAGGATGACAGGCTCTGGAAACACCATATATTTT.

In this sample, this clonotype turned up many times. A read error may produce the germline difference seen at one junction end. The gene calls are TRBV4-3 and TRBJ2-3; 7 bases line up with TRBD1. Germline V gene lookup returns CDR1 LGHNA and CDR2 YSLEER. This CDR3 spans 15 amino acids. In DNA form, the CDR3 reads TGTGCCAGCAGCCAAGGGGGCTCTAGCACAGATACGCAGTATTTT. Its protein is CASSQGGSSTDTQYF.

Many counts were recorded for this clonotype. The chain links TRBV2 to TRBJ2-4, with 9 bases matching TRBD1. CDR1 is SNHLY, CDR2 FYNNEI, per germline. Trimming took 6 bases from V and 1 from J; bases not matched to a gene: 1. The CDR3 sequence is 14 residues long. This CDR3 reads CASRGTGAKNIQYF. In DNA form, the CDR3 reads TGTGCCAGCAGAGGGACAGGGGCCAAAAACATTCAGTACTTC.

The V and J genes are TRBV4-2 and TRBJ2-3; TRBD2 is a possible D gene (5 bases). Trimming removed 3 bases at V and 4 bases at J, with 23 bases between. Looked up from germline, CDR1 is LGHNA and CDR2 is YNFKEQ. There are 18 residues in the CDR3. CDR3 amino acids: CASSHEGKYPGKADTQYF. In DNA form, the CDR3 reads TGTGCCAGCAGCCATGAGGGAAAATACCCCGGGAAGGCAGATACGCAGTATTTT.

This clonotype was seen at least ten times. The J gene is TRBJ1-1, the V gene TRBV6-5, with D uncertain. V was clipped by 2 bases and J by 1 base, with 11 bases between them. Germline loops: CDR1 MNHEY, CDR2 SVGAGI. CDR3 size: 15 residues. The CDR3 DNA reads TGTGCCAGCAGTTACACCCAGCGAGAGAACACTGAAGCTTTCTTT. This sequence encodes CASSYTQRENTEAFF.

The chain employs TRBV5-6 and TRBJ2-7, with D uncertain. CDR3 length equals 14 residues. With 2 bases removed from V and 0 bases from J, the gap between germline ends came to 9 bases. CDR1 is SGHDT, CDR2 YYEEEE, per germline. The CDR3 DNA is TGTGCCAGCAGCTTAGTGGGATTCTCCTACGAGCAGTACTTC. Amino acids: CASSLVGFSYEQYF.

There are many counts of this clonotype. CDR3 DNA: TGTGCCAGCAGAATAGATGGCAGGGATACTGAAGCTTTCTTT. It codes for CASRIDGRDTEAFF. This chain uses TRBV7-3 with TRBJ1-1; a possible D gene is TRBD1 (5 bases). Germline V gives CDR1 SGHTA, CDR2 FQGTGA. CDR3 length: 14 amino acids. Trimming left V 6 bases short and J 5 bases short, with 16 bases between. The entire variable domain, with the rest obtained from reference TRBV7-3 and TRBJ1-1, is as follows: GAGVSQTPSNKVTEKGKYVELRCDPISGHTALYWYRQSLGQGPEFLIYFQGTGAADDSGLPNDRFFAVRPEGSVSTLKIQRTERGDSAVYLCASRIDGRDTEAFFGQGTRLTVV.

The chain joins TRBV10-3 to TRBJ1-1; the D gene is possibly TRBD1 (6 bases). Trimming stripped 4 bases from V and 5 bases from J, with 11 bases between. CDR3 length: 13 residues. Per germline, CDR1 ENHRY and CDR2 SYGVKD. The CDR3 spells CAISVNTGTEAFF. The DNA for the CDR3 is TGTGCCATCAGTGTTAACACAGGGACTGAAGCTTTCTTT.

This clonotype was recorded many times. The chain employs TRBV2 and TRBJ1-3; D not certain. V lost 9 bases to trimming and J lost 2 bases, with 11 bases between them. CDR1 is SNHLY, CDR2 FYNNEI, per germline. The CDR3 loop spans 13 amino acids. Here the CDR3 DNA reads TGTGCCAGTCGGGCGGCTGCTGGAAACACCATATATTTT. Amino acids: CASRAAAGNTIYF.

The chain couples TRBV4-1 to TRBJ1-6; D not certain. The V and J ends lost 0 bases and 10 bases respectively, with 13 bases between them. The CDR3 length is 15 residues. Germline CDR1 and CDR2: MGHRA and YSYEKL. CDR3 protein: CASSQDLGVSSPLHF. The CDR3 bases are TGCGCCAGCAGCCAAGATCTCGGGGTTAGCTCACCCCTCCACTTT.